The present T cell receptor (beta chain) was sequenced within a study of CDR3 diversity in severe acne (dated by TCRdb to the late 2010s). A word on this clonotype: Which antigen it targets is not known. Within one base of it there is no much larger clone, and no base qualities were kept.

The library came from PCR. Instrument on record: Illumina HiSeq 2000. The raw public data were reprocessed by TCRdb itself: fastp quality trimming at Q25, MiXCR clonotype calling, in-frame beta chains only. Rows matching on CDR3 protein sequence are summarized as one entry with the most common DNA and genes. In all, the sample holds roughly 81,000 distinct CDR3 sequences, and 45% to 55% of those were seen once. Together, the top ten hold about a tenth of the sample. The junction carries 15 bases between V and J, which are trimmed by 3 bases and 6 bases respectively. The CDR3 measures 13 amino acids from cysteine to phenylalanine. The sequence is cut down to CDR3 DNA, 39 bases in frame from base 1. Looking up the germline V gene (reference sequence) yields CDR1 DFQATT and CDR2 SNEGSKA.

The sequence was collected from a male donor in good health, serving as a control. Specimen: blood. This sequence uses TRBV20-1 and TRBJ2-7; TRBD1 is a weak D gene call, 5 bases matching. For the CDR3, the sequence is CSARATAKGEQYF. The DNA reads as follows: TGCAGTGCTAGGGCGACAGCGAAGGGCGAGCAGTACTTC.